Shown below are 21 T cell receptor beta chains from a single sample sequenced in a study of vaccination effects on CD4 cells after COVID-19. Repertoires were generated with immunoSEQ multiplex PCR, while TCRdb's copy carries only in-frame clones and drops some. The data contain about 70,000 clones, 80% of them singletons. Antigen-specific CD4+ T cells were expanded with viral peptide pools in the ViraFEST assay before sequencing. It was after approximately 11 days of culture that CD4+ T cells were isolated. Previously uninfected by SARS-CoV-2, the vaccine recipients also showed negative nucleocapsid antibodies. Their cognate antigens are unknown. The sequences come from CD4+ T cells from PBMCs cultured with SARS-CoV-2 spike peptides, collected before COVID-19 vaccination. Receptors were obtained from a human donor who received a COVID-19 vaccine.

The gene calls are TRBV7-2 and TRBJ1-4; maybe TRBD1 (6 bases). The V end lost 5 bases, the J end lost 7 bases, and 11 bases lay between the germline ends. CDR3 size: 13 residues. CDR1 and CDR2 from the germline V gene are SGHTA and FQGNSA. The CDR3 loop reads CASSMKQGEKLFF. CDR3 bases: TGTGCCAGCAGCATGAAACAGGGTGAAAAACTGTTTTTT.

The chain is built from TRBV9 and TRBJ1-2; TRBD1 matches 11 bases. The V gene's germline CDR1 is SGDLS and CDR2 YYNGEE. The trim removed 1 base at V and 2 bases at J, leaving 4 bases unmatched. This CDR3 spans 16 amino acids. The CDR3 sequence: CASSVLGQGANYGYTF. The CDR3 DNA reads TGTGCCAGCAGCGTACTTGGACAGGGGGCCAACTATGGCTACACCTTC.

This clone was counted a single time. The gene calls are TRBV5-4 and TRBJ1-1; D is unclear. V lost 4 bases and J lost 1, with 14 bases in between. The germline V gene has CDR1 SGHNT and CDR2 YYREEE (reference sequence). CDR3 length equals 15 residues. The CDR3 DNA follows: TGTGCCAGCAGCCCCACCCTAGACCGGAACACTGAAGCTTTCTTT. Translation: CASSPTLDRNTEAFF. The full variable domain, in which reference TRBV5-4 and TRBJ1-1 provide the parts outside the CDR3, is ETGVTQSPTHLIKTRGQQVTLRCSSQSGHNTVSWYQQALGQGPQFIFQYYREEENGRGNFPPRFSGLQFPNYSSELNVNALELDDSALYLCASSPTLDRNTEAFFGQGTRLTVV.

This chain links TRBV5-6 with TRBJ2-7; TRBD2 is a possible D gene (6 bases). Germline assignment: CDR1 SGHDT and CDR2 YYEEEE. This CDR3 spans 15 amino acids. V was trimmed by 3 bases and J by 4 bases, leaving 17 bases between them. This CDR3 reads CASSSLSHGGYEQYV. CDR3 DNA sequence: TGTGCCAGCAGCTCCCTATCTCACGGGGGATACGAGCAGTACGTC.

The chain is built from TRBV19 and TRBJ1-2; 12 nucleotides match TRBD1. Germline V gene lookup returns CDR1 LNHDA and CDR2 SQIVND (reference sequence). The J segment lost 3 bases and the V segment lost 5 bases, leaving 7 bases of the junction unmatched. The CDR3 loop spans 16 amino acids. The CDR3 reads CASSSSGTGGDYGYTF. The CDR3 DNA sequence: TGTGCCAGTAGTTCCTCCGGGACAGGGGGCGACTATGGCTACACCTTC.

V usage is TRBV19 and J usage is TRBJ1-5; 7 nucleotides agree with TRBD1. The CDR3 totals 15 residues. Per germline, CDR1 LNHDA and CDR2 SQIVND (reference sequence). Germline trimming cut 3 bases from V and 7 bases from J; bases unmatched to any gene: 9. The CDR3 protein is CASSIVRQGVQPQHF. Written as DNA, the CDR3 is TGTGCCAGTAGTATCGTCCGACAGGGTGTACAGCCCCAGCATTTT. Full variable domain (missing parts from reference TRBV19 and TRBJ1-5): DGGITQSPKYLFRKEGQNVTLSCEQNLNHDAMYWYRQDPGQGLRLIYYSQIVNDFQKGDIAEGYSVSREKKESFPLTVTSAQKNPTAFYLCASSIVRQGVQPQHFGDGTRLSIL.

The chain has TRBV6-5 and TRBJ2-7; D is undetermined. Germline assignment: CDR1 MNHEY and CDR2 SVGAGI. Deletions cut 6 bases from V and 3 bases from J, with 12 bases between. The length of the CDR3 is 13 residues. CDR3 bases: TGTGCCAGCAGCCACTTCCCCTTCTACGAGCAGTACGTC. Amino acids: CASSHFPFYEQYV.

This clone was seen a few times. This sequence joins TRBV14 and TRBJ2-2, with D possibly matching TRBD1 (5 bases). V lost 1 base to trimming and J lost 7 bases, with 10 bases between them. The CDR3 spans 14 residues. Germline CDR1 is SGHDN and CDR2 is FVKESK. The CDR3 coding sequence is TGTGCCAGCAGCCAAGTTCGGACACGCGGGGAGCTGTTTTTT. Translation: CASSQVRTRGELFF.

The V and J genes are TRBV3-1 (or the pseudogene TRBV3-2) and TRBJ1-2; TRBD1 might be the D (5 bases). The CDR3 runs 13 residues. The germline V gene has CDR1 LGHDT and CDR2 YNNKEL (reference sequence). V was cut by 3 bases and J by 4 bases, with 9 bases left in between. The CDR3 coding sequence is TGTGCCAGCAGCCATGACAGATCCTATGGCTACACCTTC. This translates into CASSHDRSYGYTF.

The V and J genes are TRBV15 and TRBJ2-2; TRBD1 agrees at 7 bases. The germline gives CDR1 LNHNV, CDR2 YYDKDF (reference sequence). The CDR3 has 14 amino acids. Germline trimming cut 5 bases from V and 3 bases from J; bases unmatched to any gene: 3. As DNA, the CDR3 is TGTGCCACCAGCTTGGACAGGCACACCGGGGAGCTGTTTTTT. It yields the protein CATSLDRHTGELFF.

This clone was found a few times. V is TRBV7-3 and J is TRBJ1-1; D call uncertain. Between the trimmed V and J ends, which lost 7 bases and 0 bases, there was a span of 9 bases. The CDR3 runs to 13 residues. Germline assignment: CDR1 SGHTA and CDR2 FQGTGA. The CDR3 DNA is TGTGCCAGCACCGCCTCTATGAACACTGAAGCTTTCTTT. It is translated as CASTASMNTEAFF.

The chain carries TRBV5-1 and TRBJ1-1; D remains ambiguous. Per the germline V gene, CDR1 is SGHRS and CDR2 is YFSETQ. V lost 0 bases and J 2 bases, leaving 11 bases between the germline ends. This CDR3 is built from 15 residues. For the CDR3, the DNA is TGCGCCAGCAGCTTGGCCCCGGATGTTAACACTGAAGCTTTCTTT. As protein: CASSLAPDVNTEAFF.

The V call is TRBV20-1, the J call TRBJ2-7; weak D call: TRBD1 (6 bases). Trimming pared 5 bases from V and 4 bases from J, leaving 9 bases between. Germline-derived CDR1 and CDR2 are DFQATT and SNEGSKA (reference sequence). This CDR3 comprises 11 residues. CDR3 DNA: TGCAGTGCTGGCAGGGGTTACGAGCAGTACGTC. Its protein product is CSAGRGYEQYV.

The J gene is TRBJ2-1, the V gene TRBV24-1, with 10 bases aligning to TRBD1. The CDR3 runs to 16 residues. CDR1 and CDR2 from the germline V gene are KGHDR and SFDVKD. V was pared by 3 bases and J by 7 bases, with 8 bases of the junction left unmatched. CDR3 amino acids: CATSDPRTGGSNEQFF. The CDR3 nucleotides read TGTGCCACCAGTGATCCTCGGACAGGGGGTTCGAATGAGCAGTTCTTC.

V usage is TRBV6-6 and J usage is TRBJ1-2; 8 bases match TRBD1. V gave up 6 bases and J gave up 4 bases; unmatched junction bases: 4. The CDR3 has 13 residues. Per the germline V gene, CDR1 is MNHNY and CDR2 is SVGAGI (reference sequence). The CDR3 reads CASSLTGGYGYTF. The DNA for the CDR3 is TGTGCCAGCAGCCTAACAGGGGGCTATGGCTACACCTTC.

The rearrangement joins TRBV6-5 to TRBJ2-7; possibly TRBD1 for D (6 bases). The germline V gene has CDR1 MNHEY and CDR2 SVGAGI. V was trimmed by 6 bases and J by 5 bases, leaving 20 bases between them. This CDR3 is built from 15 residues. The CDR3, as DNA: TGTGCCAGCAGCGTACAGGGTTCACTCCTAGACGAGCAGTACGTC. As protein: CASSVQGSLLDEQYV.

This clone is a singleton in its sample. This specimen includes other DNA sequences encoding the same CDR3. The J gene is TRBJ2-1, the V gene TRBV19; D may be TRBD2 (5 bases). Germline-derived CDR1 and CDR2 are LNHDA and SQIVND (reference sequence). Trimming removed 4 bases from V and 0 bases from J, with 7 bases in between. There are 14 residues in the CDR3. CDR3 bases: TGTGCCAGTAGTAGAGGGAGCTCCTACAATGAGCAGTTCTTC. Protein: CASSRGSSYNEQFF. Complete variable domain (other parts from reference TRBV19 and TRBJ2-1): DGGITQSPKYLFRKEGQNVTLSCEQNLNHDAMYWYRQDPGQGLRLIYYSQIVNDFQKGDIAEGYSVSREKKESFPLTVTSAQKNPTAFYLCASSRGSSYNEQFFGPGTRLTVL.

The V call is TRBV12-5, the J call TRBJ2-6; 8 bases line up with TRBD1. This CDR3 comprises 16 residues. CDR1 LGHNT and CDR2 FRNRAP come from the germline V gene. V was clipped by 1 base and J by 4 bases; unmatched bases: 3. The CDR3 DNA reads as TGTGCTAGTGGTTTGGGGACAGGGACCGGGGCCAACGTCCTGACTTTC. It specifies CASGLGTGTGANVLTF. Together with reference TRBV12-5 and TRBJ2-6, the CDR3 gives the full variable domain: DARVTQTPRHKVTEMGQEVTMRCQPILGHNTVFWYRQTMMQGLELLAYFRNRAPLDDSGMPKDRFSAEMPDATLATLKIQPSEPRDSAVYFCASGLGTGTGANVLTFGAGSRLTVL.

The chain links TRBV10-3 to TRBJ2-5, with TRBD2 as a possible D gene (5 bases). The CDR3 has 12 residues. Trimming shortened V by 5 bases and J by 8 bases, and 12 bases separated the two germline ends. Germline assignment: CDR1 ENHRY and CDR2 SYGVKD. The CDR3 DNA sequence: TGTGCCATCAGTTTGACGGGATATACCCAGTACTTC. Protein sequence: CAISLTGYTQYF.

The chain uses TRBV5-1 and TRBJ1-4; 8 bases match TRBD1. The CDR3 runs to 15 residues. From germline, CDR1 is SGHRS and CDR2 YFSETQ. Germline trimming cut 0 bases from V and 4 bases from J; bases unmatched to any gene: 2. CDR3 region: CASSLGDRNNEKLFF. The CDR3 DNA is TGCGCCAGCAGCTTGGGGGACAGGAATAATGAAAAACTGTTTTTT.

The chain joins TRBV10-2 to TRBJ1-5; TRBD1 matches at 8 bases. Germline values: CDR1 WSHSY, CDR2 SAAADI. CDR3 length: 13 amino acids. With 4 bases clipped from V and 4 bases from J, the junction kept 0 bases outside the gene matches. CDR3 protein: CASSGQGNQPQHF. In DNA form, the CDR3 reads TGCGCCAGCAGTGGACAGGGGAATCAGCCCCAGCATTTT.